Included here is one T cell receptor beta chain sequence, with context. These data belong to a study of OX40 agonist ivuxolimab in advanced cancers. The data were produced by immunoSEQ multiplex PCR, yet TCRdb's version contains in-frame clones alone and is incomplete. Here the sample spans approximately 70,000 clones, 75% to 90% being singletons. Germline lookup yields CDR1 SGHNT and CDR2 YYREEE (reference sequence). This CDR3 comprises 12 residues. V lost 4 bases, J lost 7 bases, and 11 bases lay in between. The rearrangement links TRBV5-4 to TRBJ1-1; D remains ambiguous. This TCR came from an adult with an advanced solid tumor such as melanoma, head and neck, liver or kidney cancer. The specimen comprised CD4+ or CD8+ T cells sorted from blood, sampled in a trial of the OX40 agonist ivuxolimab. The CDR3: CASSMGPGEAFF. For the CDR3, the DNA is TGTGCCAGCAGCATGGGTCCCGGTGAAGCTTTCTTT.